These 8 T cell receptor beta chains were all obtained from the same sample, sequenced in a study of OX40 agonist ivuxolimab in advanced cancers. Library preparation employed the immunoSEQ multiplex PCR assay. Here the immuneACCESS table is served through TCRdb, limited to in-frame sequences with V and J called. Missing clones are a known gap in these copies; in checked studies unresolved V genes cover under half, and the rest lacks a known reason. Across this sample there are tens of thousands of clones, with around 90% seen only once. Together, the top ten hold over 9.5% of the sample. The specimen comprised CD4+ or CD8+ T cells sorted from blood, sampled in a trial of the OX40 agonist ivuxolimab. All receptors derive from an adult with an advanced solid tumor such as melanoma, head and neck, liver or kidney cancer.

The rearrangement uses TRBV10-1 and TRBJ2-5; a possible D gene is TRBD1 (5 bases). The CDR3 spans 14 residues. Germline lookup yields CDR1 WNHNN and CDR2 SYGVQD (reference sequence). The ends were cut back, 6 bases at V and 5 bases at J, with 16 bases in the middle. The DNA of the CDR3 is TGCGCCAGCAGGAGACAGCCATACTCGGAGACCCAGTACTTC. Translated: CASRRQPYSETQYF.

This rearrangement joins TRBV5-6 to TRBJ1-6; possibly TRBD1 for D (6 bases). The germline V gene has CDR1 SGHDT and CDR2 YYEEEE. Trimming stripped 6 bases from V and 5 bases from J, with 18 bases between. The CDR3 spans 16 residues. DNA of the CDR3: TGTGCCAGCACCTCCTCGGGGGGGGGCCATAATTCACCCCTCCACTTT. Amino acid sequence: CASTSSGGGHNSPLHF.

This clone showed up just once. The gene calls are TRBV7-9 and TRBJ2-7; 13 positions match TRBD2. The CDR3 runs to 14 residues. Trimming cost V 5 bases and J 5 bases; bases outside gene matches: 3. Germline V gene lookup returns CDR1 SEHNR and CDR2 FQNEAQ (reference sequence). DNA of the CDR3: TGTGCCAGCAGCCCCGGACTAGCGGGAGACGAGCAGTACTTC. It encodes CASSPGLAGDEQYF.

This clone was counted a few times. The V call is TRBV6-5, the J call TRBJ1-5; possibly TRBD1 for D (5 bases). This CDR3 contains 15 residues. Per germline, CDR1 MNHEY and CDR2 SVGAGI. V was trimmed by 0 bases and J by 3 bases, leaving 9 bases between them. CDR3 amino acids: CASSYSGAYNQPQHF. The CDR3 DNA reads TGTGCCAGCAGTTACTCAGGGGCGTACAATCAGCCCCAGCATTTT.

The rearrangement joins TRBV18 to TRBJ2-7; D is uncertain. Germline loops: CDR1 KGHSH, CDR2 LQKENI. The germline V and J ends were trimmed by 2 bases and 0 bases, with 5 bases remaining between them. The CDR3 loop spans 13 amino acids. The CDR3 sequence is CASSPRDSYEQYF. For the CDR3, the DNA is TGTGCCAGCTCACCAAGGGACTCCTACGAGCAGTACTTC. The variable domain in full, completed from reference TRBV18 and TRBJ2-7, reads NAGVMQNPRHLVRRRGQEARLRCSPMKGHSHVYWYRQLPEEGLKFMVYLQKENIIDESGMPKERFSAEFPKEGPSILRIQQVVRGDSAAYFCASSPRDSYEQYFGPGTRLTVT.

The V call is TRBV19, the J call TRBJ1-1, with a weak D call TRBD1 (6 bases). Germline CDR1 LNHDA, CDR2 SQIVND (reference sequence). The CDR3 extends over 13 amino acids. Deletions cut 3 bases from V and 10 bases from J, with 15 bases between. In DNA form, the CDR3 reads TGTGCCAGTAGTATTGGGGGGGCGTCAGGAGCTTTCTTT. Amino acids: CASSIGGASGAFF.

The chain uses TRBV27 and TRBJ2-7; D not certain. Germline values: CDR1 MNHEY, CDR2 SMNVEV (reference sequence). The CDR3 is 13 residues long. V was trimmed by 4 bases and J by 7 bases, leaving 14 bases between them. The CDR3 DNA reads TGTGCCAGCAGTTCCAGTTCATTTTGGGAGCAGTACTTC. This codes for CASSSSSFWEQYF.

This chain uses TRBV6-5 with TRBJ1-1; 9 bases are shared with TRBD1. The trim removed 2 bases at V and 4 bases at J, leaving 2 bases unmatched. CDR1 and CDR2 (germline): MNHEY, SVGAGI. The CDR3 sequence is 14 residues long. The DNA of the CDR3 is TGTGCCAGCAGTTACGGGACAGGGCGCACTGAAGCTTTCTTT. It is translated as CASSYGTGRTEAFF.